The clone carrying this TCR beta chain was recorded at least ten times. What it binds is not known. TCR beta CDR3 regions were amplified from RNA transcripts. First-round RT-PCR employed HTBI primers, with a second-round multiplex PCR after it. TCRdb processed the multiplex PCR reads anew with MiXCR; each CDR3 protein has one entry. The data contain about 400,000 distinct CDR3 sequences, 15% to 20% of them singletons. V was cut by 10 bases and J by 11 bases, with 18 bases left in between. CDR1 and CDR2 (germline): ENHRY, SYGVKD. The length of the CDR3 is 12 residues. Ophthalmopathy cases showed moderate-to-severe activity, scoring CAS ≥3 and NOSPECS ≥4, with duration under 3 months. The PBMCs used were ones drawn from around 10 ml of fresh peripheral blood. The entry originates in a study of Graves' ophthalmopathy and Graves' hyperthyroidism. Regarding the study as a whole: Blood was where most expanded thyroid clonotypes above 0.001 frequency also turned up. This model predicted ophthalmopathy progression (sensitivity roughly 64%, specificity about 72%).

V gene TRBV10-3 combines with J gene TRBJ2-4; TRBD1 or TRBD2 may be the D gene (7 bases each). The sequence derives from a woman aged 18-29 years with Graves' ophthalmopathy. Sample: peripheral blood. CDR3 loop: CATGGGGVLQYF. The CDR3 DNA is TGTGCCACCGGGGGAGGGGGCGTCCTTCAGTACTTC.